These T cell receptor beta chains were read from a single sample in a study of a mutant IDH1 vaccine in newly diagnosed glioma. Their target antigens are unknown. Measured with immunoSEQ multiplex PCR; TCRdb has only the in-frame clones, and not every one. The table lists over 50,000 clones, 81% of them singletons. Here the sequenced sample was PBMCs, taken from a glioma patient whose treatment included an IDH1 peptide vaccine. These receptors all come from a man aged 25-45 years with glioma. Each CDR3 is given with its conserved first and last residue. Each record gives: D gene, V gene, clone size, J gene, CDR3 protein, CDR3 DNA. A D gene is named only where the DNA matches it firmly. A row's size may be missing; if present it is once, few, many or a size class.

d_call: -
v_call: TRBV5-1
clone_size: -
j_call: TRBJ1-1
cdr3_aa: CASSFQGWAEAFF
cdr3_nt: TGCGCCAGCAGCTTCCAGGGATGGGCTGAAGCTTTCTTT

d_call: -
v_call: TRBV27
clone_size: few
j_call: TRBJ1-5
cdr3_aa: CASSYLRDQPQHF
cdr3_nt: TGTGCCAGCAGTTACCTCAGGGATCAGCCCCAGCATTTT

d_call: TRBD1
v_call: TRBV5-1
clone_size: -
j_call: TRBJ2-2
cdr3_aa: CASSFRQGASAGELFF
cdr3_nt: TGCGCCAGCAGTTTCCGACAGGGGGCGTCGGCCGGGGAGCTGTTTTTT

d_call: TRBD2
v_call: TRBV19
clone_size: -
j_call: TRBJ2-3
cdr3_aa: CASSIDVAGLDTQYF
cdr3_nt: TGTGCCAGTAGTATAGACGTAGCGGGCTTAGATACGCAGTATTTT

d_call: -
v_call: TRBV4-2
clone_size: -
j_call: TRBJ2-4
cdr3_aa: CASSLFAGLVLAKNIQYF
cdr3_nt: TGTGCCAGCAGCCTATTTGCGGGGCTTGTGTTAGCCAAAAACATTCAGTACTTC

d_call: -
v_call: TRBV7-9
clone_size: -
j_call: TRBJ1-2
cdr3_aa: CASDFGGGHGYTF
cdr3_nt: TGTGCCAGCGACTTCGGGGGGGGCCATGGCTACACCTTC

d_call: TRBD2
v_call: TRBV5-4
clone_size: -
j_call: TRBJ2-1
cdr3_aa: CATKRGTYNEQFF
cdr3_nt: TGTGCCACGAAGCGGGGAACCTACAATGAGCAGTTCTTC

d_call: -
v_call: TRBV9
clone_size: -
j_call: TRBJ1-6
cdr3_aa: CASSATGNSPLHF
cdr3_nt: TGTGCCAGCAGTGCTACAGGGAATTCACCCCTCCACTTT

d_call: TRBD1
v_call: TRBV4-2
clone_size: -
j_call: TRBJ2-1
cdr3_aa: CASSHDRGSSYNEQFF
cdr3_nt: TGTGCCAGCAGCCATGACAGGGGGAGCTCCTACAATGAGCAGTTCTTC

d_call: -
v_call: TRBV7-9
clone_size: -
j_call: TRBJ2-5
cdr3_aa: CASSLGTLETQYF
cdr3_nt: TGTGCCAGCAGCTTAGGGACTCTTGAGACCCAGTACTTC

d_call: TRBD1
v_call: TRBV6-6
clone_size: -
j_call: TRBJ1-4
cdr3_aa: CASSDQGATNEKLFF
cdr3_nt: TGTGCCAGCAGCGATCAGGGGGCAACTAATGAAAAACTGTTTTTT

d_call: TRBD1
v_call: TRBV7-9
clone_size: -
j_call: TRBJ1-3
cdr3_aa: CASSRRDRGNTIYF
cdr3_nt: TGTGCCAGCAGCCGACGGGACAGGGGGAACACCATATATTTT

d_call: -
v_call: TRBV15
clone_size: -
j_call: TRBJ2-7
cdr3_aa: CATSRDGASSYEQYF
cdr3_nt: TGTGCCACCAGCAGAGATGGTGCAAGCTCCTACGAGCAGTACTTC

d_call: TRBD1
v_call: TRBV6-5
clone_size: -
j_call: TRBJ2-7
cdr3_aa: CASSPGDRAYEQYF
cdr3_nt: TGTGCCAGCAGTCCCGGGGACAGGGCCTACGAGCAGTACTTC

d_call: -
v_call: TRBV5-1
clone_size: -
j_call: TRBJ2-7
cdr3_aa: CASSPRTADIGEQYF
cdr3_nt: TGCGCCAGCAGCCCTCGGACAGCGGACATCGGCGAGCAGTACTTC

d_call: -
v_call: TRBV28
clone_size: -
j_call: TRBJ1-3
cdr3_aa: CASSFLRQFSGNTIYF
cdr3_nt: TGTGCCAGCAGTTTTCTGAGACAATTCTCTGGAAACACCATATATTTT

d_call: TRBD1
v_call: TRBV7-9
clone_size: -
j_call: TRBJ2-7
cdr3_aa: CASSLVGTGMHF
cdr3_nt: TGTGCCAGCAGCTTAGTCGGGACAGGGATGCACTTC

d_call: TRBD1
v_call: TRBV11-2
clone_size: once
j_call: TRBJ2-7
cdr3_aa: CASSSSDRGDYEQYF
cdr3_nt: TGTGCCAGCAGCTCATCGGACAGGGGCGATTACGAGCAGTACTTC

d_call: -
v_call: TRBV5-4
clone_size: -
j_call: TRBJ1-2
cdr3_aa: CASSKMAAGAPYGYTF
cdr3_nt: TGTGCCAGCAGCAAAATGGCCGCAGGGGCTCCCTATGGCTACACCTTC

d_call: -
v_call: TRBV2
clone_size: -
j_call: TRBJ1-2
cdr3_aa: CASSPGNLRQGYTF
cdr3_nt: TGTGCCAGCAGCCCCGGGAACCTCCGCCAAGGCTACACCTTC

d_call: TRBD1
v_call: TRBV27
clone_size: -
j_call: TRBJ2-3
cdr3_aa: CASRQTGTTYTQYF
cdr3_nt: TGTGCCAGCAGGCAGACAGGGACGACCTATACGCAGTATTTT

d_call: -
v_call: TRBV6-6
clone_size: -
j_call: TRBJ2-7
cdr3_aa: CASSYGVRMNYEQYF
cdr3_nt: TGTGCCAGCAGTTACGGGGTCAGGATGAACTACGAGCAGTACTTC

d_call: -
v_call: TRBV12-5
clone_size: -
j_call: TRBJ2-1
cdr3_aa: CASGLDRTLHEQFF
cdr3_nt: TGTGCTAGTGGTTTGGACCGGACCCTCCATGAGCAGTTCTTC

d_call: TRBD1
v_call: TRBV13
clone_size: -
j_call: TRBJ2-7
cdr3_aa: CASSLGQGLYEQYF
cdr3_nt: TGTGCCAGCAGCTTGGGACAGGGGCTCTACGAGCAGTACTTC

d_call: -
v_call: TRBV6-5
clone_size: few
j_call: TRBJ1-4
cdr3_aa: CASSYSGRRAREKLFF
cdr3_nt: TGTGCCAGCAGTTACTCTGGTCGAAGGGCGCGGGAAAAACTGTTTTTT

d_call: -
v_call: TRBV27
clone_size: -
j_call: TRBJ2-1
cdr3_aa: CASSLSGENEQFF
cdr3_nt: TGTGCCAGCAGTTTATCGGGGGAGAATGAGCAGTTCTTC

d_call: -
v_call: TRBV7-9
clone_size: -
j_call: TRBJ1-2
cdr3_aa: CASSLAGTPFYGYTF
cdr3_nt: TGTGCCAGCAGCTTAGCTGGGACACCATTCTATGGCTACACCTTC

d_call: -
v_call: TRBV28
clone_size: -
j_call: TRBJ2-3
cdr3_aa: CASSSPPVSGDTQYF
cdr3_nt: TGTGCCAGCAGTTCCCCCCCCGTCTCCGGGGATACGCAGTATTTT

d_call: TRBD2
v_call: TRBV28
clone_size: once
j_call: TRBJ2-3
cdr3_aa: CASSLAGGGLDTQYF
cdr3_nt: TGTGCCAGCAGTTTGGCCGGGGGGGGGCTAGATACGCAGTATTTT

d_call: -
v_call: TRBV27
clone_size: few
j_call: TRBJ1-2
cdr3_aa: CATRFGYGYTF
cdr3_nt: TGTGCCACCCGTTTTGGCTATGGCTACACCTTC

d_call: -
v_call: TRBV30
clone_size: -
j_call: TRBJ1-3
cdr3_aa: CAWRDSWGRRNTIYF
cdr3_nt: TGTGCCTGGAGGGATAGTTGGGGGCGAAGAAACACCATATATTTT

d_call: -
v_call: TRBV7-8
clone_size: -
j_call: TRBJ1-5
cdr3_aa: CASSLGDGNQPQHF
cdr3_nt: TGTGCCAGCAGCTTAGGGGACGGTAATCAGCCCCAGCATTTT

d_call: -
v_call: TRBV9
clone_size: once
j_call: TRBJ2-7
cdr3_aa: CASSTTGHIESRGYF
cdr3_nt: TGTGCCAGCAGTACAACCGGACACATTGAGTCTCGAGGGTACTTC

d_call: TRBD1
v_call: TRBV27
clone_size: -
j_call: TRBJ1-3
cdr3_aa: CASSLRGRDRGLLYSGNTIYF
cdr3_nt: TGTGCCAGCAGTTTAAGGGGTAGGGACAGGGGGCTTCTTTACTCTGGAAACACCATATATTTT

d_call: -
v_call: TRBV20-1
clone_size: -
j_call: TRBJ2-3
cdr3_aa: CSAAAKDTQYF
cdr3_nt: TGCAGTGCTGCCGCTAAAGATACGCAGTATTTT

d_call: TRBD2
v_call: TRBV28
clone_size: -
j_call: TRBJ2-1
cdr3_aa: CASETSGGYNEQFF
cdr3_nt: TGTGCCAGCGAGACTAGCGGGGGATACAATGAGCAGTTCTTC

d_call: -
v_call: TRBV5-6
clone_size: -
j_call: TRBJ2-5
cdr3_aa: CASSAGRETQYF
cdr3_nt: TGTGCCAGCAGCGCGGGACGGGAGACCCAGTACTTC

d_call: TRBD2
v_call: TRBV9
clone_size: once
j_call: TRBJ2-7
cdr3_aa: CASSVGTSGGYEQYF
cdr3_nt: TGTGCCAGCAGCGTAGGGACTAGCGGGGGCTACGAGCAGTACTTC

d_call: -
v_call: TRBV10-3
clone_size: -
j_call: TRBJ1-1
cdr3_aa: CAISQNTEAFF
cdr3_nt: TGTGCCATCAGTCAGAACACTGAAGCTTTCTTT

d_call: -
v_call: TRBV2
clone_size: -
j_call: TRBJ2-3
cdr3_aa: CASIVLDTQYF
cdr3_nt: TGTGCCAGCATCGTTTTGGATACGCAGTATTTT

d_call: -
v_call: TRBV4-1
clone_size: -
j_call: TRBJ1-4
cdr3_aa: CASSLTRVQSATNEKLFF
cdr3_nt: TGCGCCAGCAGCCTTACCAGGGTACAATCCGCAACTAATGAAAAACTGTTTTTT

d_call: -
v_call: TRBV9
clone_size: -
j_call: TRBJ2-1
cdr3_aa: CASSPTAYNEQFF
cdr3_nt: TGTGCCAGCAGCCCCACGGCCTACAATGAGCAGTTCTTC

d_call: -
v_call: TRBV28
clone_size: -
j_call: TRBJ1-6
cdr3_aa: CASSSVNSPLHF
cdr3_nt: TGTGCCAGCAGTTCCGTGAATTCACCCCTCCACTTT

d_call: -
v_call: TRBV14
clone_size: once
j_call: TRBJ2-1
cdr3_aa: CASSQDSVINEQFF
cdr3_nt: TGTGCCAGCAGCCAAGATTCGGTAATAAATGAGCAGTTCTTC

d_call: -
v_call: TRBV5-1
clone_size: -
j_call: TRBJ1-6
cdr3_aa: CASSLGGGYNSPLHF
cdr3_nt: TGCGCCAGCAGCTTGGGAGGGGGCTATAATTCACCCCTCCACTTT

d_call: -
v_call: TRBV29-1
clone_size: few
j_call: TRBJ1-1
cdr3_aa: CSALDRNTEAFF
cdr3_nt: TGCAGCGCTTTGGACAGGAACACTGAAGCTTTCTTT

d_call: -
v_call: TRBV6-1
clone_size: -
j_call: TRBJ1-4
cdr3_aa: CASSPNNEKLFF
cdr3_nt: TGTGCCAGCAGTCCCAACAACGAAAAACTGTTTTTT

d_call: -
v_call: TRBV2
clone_size: few
j_call: TRBJ2-5
cdr3_aa: CASMAYYQETQYF
cdr3_nt: TGTGCCAGCATGGCCTACTACCAAGAGACCCAGTACTTC

d_call: -
v_call: TRBV20-1
clone_size: -
j_call: TRBJ2-7
cdr3_aa: CSARGAYEQYF
cdr3_nt: TGCAGTGCGAGGGGGGCCTACGAGCAGTACTTC

d_call: -
v_call: TRBV6-6
clone_size: -
j_call: TRBJ1-2
cdr3_aa: CASSPYTIGSGYGYTF
cdr3_nt: TGTGCCAGCAGTCCCTACACCATAGGGAGTGGCTATGGCTACACCTTC

d_call: TRBD1
v_call: TRBV2
clone_size: -
j_call: TRBJ2-7
cdr3_aa: CASRVFGTGAYEQYF
cdr3_nt: TGTGCCAGCAGGGTTTTCGGGACAGGCGCCTACGAGCAGTACTTC

d_call: -
v_call: TRBV5-1
clone_size: -
j_call: TRBJ1-1
cdr3_aa: CASSLAGMNTEAFF
cdr3_nt: TGCGCCAGCAGCTTGGCAGGCATGAACACTGAAGCTTTCTTT

d_call: TRBD1
v_call: TRBV28
clone_size: -
j_call: TRBJ1-1
cdr3_aa: CASSFKGQGPIYTEAFF
cdr3_nt: TGTGCCAGCAGTTTCAAGGGACAGGGGCCGATCTACACTGAAGCTTTCTTT